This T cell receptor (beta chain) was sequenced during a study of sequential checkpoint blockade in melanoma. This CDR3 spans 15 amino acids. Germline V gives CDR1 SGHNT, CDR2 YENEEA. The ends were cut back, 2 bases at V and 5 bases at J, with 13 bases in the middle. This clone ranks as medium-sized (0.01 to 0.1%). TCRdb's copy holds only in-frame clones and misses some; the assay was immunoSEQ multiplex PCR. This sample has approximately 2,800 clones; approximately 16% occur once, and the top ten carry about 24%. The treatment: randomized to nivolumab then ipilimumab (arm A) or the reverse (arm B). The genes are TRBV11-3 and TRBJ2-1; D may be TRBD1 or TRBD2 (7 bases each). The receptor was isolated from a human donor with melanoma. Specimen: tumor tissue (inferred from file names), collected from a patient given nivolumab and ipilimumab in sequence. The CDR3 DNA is TGTGCCAGCAGCTTAACGGGGGGACAGAACAATGAGCAGTTCTTC. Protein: CASSLTGGQNNEQFF. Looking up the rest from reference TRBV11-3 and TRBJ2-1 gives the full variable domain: EAGVVQSPRYKIIEKKQPVAFWCNPISGHNTLYWYLQNLGQGPELLIRYENEEAVDDSQLPKDRFSAERLKGVDSTLKIQPAELGDSAVYLCASSLTGGQNNEQFFGPGTRLTVL.